This TCR beta chain was captured in a study of naive and memory T cell subsets. There are 15 residues in the CDR3. Trimming took 6 bases from V and 0 from J, leaving 12 bases between them. Germline-derived CDR1 and CDR2 are SGHVS and FNYEAQ. The beta constant-region primer was an equimolar mix of two oligonucleotides covering TRBC1 and TRBC2. Nested alpha and beta constant-region primers with the SP2 primer drove four PCR rounds on ligated cDNA. TCRdb passed the UMI-ligation and nested PCR reads through MiXCR, listing each CDR3 protein once. The sample holds some 83,000 distinct CDR3 sequences; 8% to 9.5% are singletons and the top ten take 1.2%.

The sample was naive CD8+ T cells from blood. The rearrangement links TRBV7-6 to TRBJ1-3; D may be TRBD1 (5 bases). The receptor's source is a human donor in good health. The CDR3 here is CASRLDGHSGNTIYF. The CDR3 DNA sequence: TGTGCCAGCAGACTCGACGGACACTCTGGAAACACCATATATTTT.